The 32 T cell receptor beta chains below were found in one sample sequenced in a study of T cells after yellow fever vaccination. TCRdb processed the 5' RACE reads anew with MiXCR; each CDR3 protein has one entry. The data contain 300,000 to 450,000 distinct CDR3 sequences, around 8.1% of them singletons. The sample in question was PBMCs, obtained approximately 40 days after the first yellow fever vaccination. Receptors were obtained from a man aged 18 to 29 who received the YFV17D yellow fever vaccine.

This clonotype was counted ten times or more. The rearrangement links TRBV28 to TRBJ2-5; D may be TRBD1 (5 bases). CDR3 length: 13 residues. Germline loops: CDR1 MDHEN, CDR2 SYDVKM. Trimming removed 3 bases from V and 5 bases from J, with 10 bases in between. The CDR3 nucleotides are TGTGCCAGCAGTTTCAGGGTACGGGAGACCCAGTACTTC. As protein: CASSFRVRETQYF. Filled out from reference TRBV28 and TRBJ2-5, the complete variable domain reads DVKVTQSSRYLVKRTGEKVFLECVQDMDHENMFWYRQDPGLGLRLIYFSYDVKMKEKGDIPEGYSVSREKKERFSLILESASTNQTSMYLCASSFRVRETQYFGPGTRLLVL.

V usage is TRBV3-1 and J usage is TRBJ2-5; D possibly corresponds to TRBD2 (6 bases). The germline gives CDR1 LGHDT, CDR2 YNNKEL (reference sequence). This CDR3 contains 14 residues. The V and J ends lost 2 bases and 2 bases respectively, with 9 bases between them. CDR3: CASSQRLGQETQYF. DNA of the CDR3: TGTGCCAGCAGCCAACGACTAGGTCAAGAGACCCAGTACTTC.

V is TRBV19 and J is TRBJ2-7, with a weak D call TRBD2 (6 bases). V lost 4 bases to trimming and J lost 3 bases, with 13 bases between them. Germline V gene sequence: CDR1 LNHDA, CDR2 SQIVND (reference sequence). The CDR3 is 14 amino acids. In DNA, the CDR3 is TGTGCCAGTAGTACGGGAGAGGGTAGCTACGAGCAGTACTTC. This encodes CASSTGEGSYEQYF.

This clonotype has only a few counts. The chain recombines TRBV4-1 with TRBJ1-2; no reliable D call. The germline V gene has CDR1 MGHRA and CDR2 YSYEKL. V was trimmed by 0 bases and J by 0 bases, leaving 11 bases between them. The CDR3 totals 16 residues. The CDR3 here is CASSQEELRANYGYTF. The CDR3 nucleotides read TGCGCCAGCAGCCAAGAGGAGCTGCGAGCTAACTATGGCTACACCTTC.

This clonotype has only a few counts. The chain is built from TRBV27 and TRBJ2-7, with TRBD2 matching over 10 bases. The CDR3 is 13 residues long. CDR1 is MNHEY, CDR2 SMNVEV, per germline (reference sequence). V shed 9 bases and J 5 bases; nucleotides not matched to a gene: 7. CDR3 residues: CASKTGTSDEQYF. Written as DNA, the CDR3 is TGTGCCAGTAAAACCGGGACTAGCGACGAGCAGTACTTC.

The V and J genes are TRBV20-1 and TRBJ2-7, with TRBD1 matching 9 bases. The germline V gene encodes CDR1 DFQATT and CDR2 SNEGSKA (reference sequence). The CDR3 loop spans 13 amino acids. V dropped 4 bases and J dropped 2; count of bases not matched to a gene: 3. In DNA, the CDR3 is TGCAGTGCTACGACAGGGGGGACCTACGAGCAGTACTTC. As protein: CSATTGGTYEQYF.

This clonotype came up a few times. The chain employs TRBV10-3 and TRBJ1-1; 11 bases match TRBD1. The germline gives CDR1 ENHRY, CDR2 SYGVKD. Trimming removed 10 bases from V and 4 bases from J; junction bases left unmatched: 5. CDR3 length: 13 residues. CDR3 residues: CATKGQGVTEAFF. In DNA form, the CDR3 reads TGTGCCACCAAGGGACAGGGGGTCACTGAAGCTTTCTTT.

J is TRBJ2-5 and V is TRBV12-3 or TRBV12-4; D is uncertain. The CDR3 spans 12 residues. V was shortened by 4 bases and J by 5 bases, with 8 bases between the two germline ends. The CDR3 coding sequence is TGTGCCAGCAGTTATATATCGGAGACCCAGTACTTC. Its protein product is CASSYISETQYF.

This sequence joins TRBV15 and TRBJ2-1; D call uncertain. This CDR3 region has 15 residues. The germline V and J ends were trimmed by 1 base and 4 bases, with 11 bases remaining between them. From germline, CDR1 is LNHNV and CDR2 YYDKDF (reference sequence). The CDR3 reads CATSRGFAKYNEQFF. The CDR3 nucleotides read TGTGCCACCAGCAGAGGATTCGCGAAGTACAATGAGCAGTTCTTC.

This clonotype was recorded many times. This chain joins TRBV4-1 and TRBJ2-7; D possibly corresponds to TRBD1 (5 bases). This CDR3 has 15 residues. The V end was cut by 0 bases, the J end by 3 bases, with 12 bases between. From germline, CDR1 is MGHRA and CDR2 YSYEKL. CDR3 nucleotides: TGCGCCAGCAGCCAAGAGCCTCCAGGGAACTACGAGCAGTACTTC. Translating gives CASSQEPPGNYEQYF.

This chain links TRBV5-4 with TRBJ2-3, with 11 nucleotides matching TRBD2. The CDR3 runs 18 residues. CDR1 is SGHNT and CDR2 is YYREEE in the germline V gene (reference sequence). The trim removed 0 bases at V and 2 bases at J, leaving 8 bases unmatched. DNA of the CDR3: TGTGCCAGCAGCTTGGGCTTTATAGCGGGGGGGTACACAGATACGCAGTATTTT. It is translated as CASSLGFIAGGYTDTQYF. Supplemented by reference TRBV5-4 and TRBJ2-3, the full variable domain reads ETGVTQSPTHLIKTRGQQVTLRCSSQSGHNTVSWYQQALGQGPQFIFQYYREEENGRGNFPPRFSGLQFPNYSSELNVNALELDDSALYLCASSLGFIAGGYTDTQYFGPGTRLTVL.

This chain joins TRBV7-2 and TRBJ1-1; TRBD1 matches at 8 bases. The J segment lost 1 base and the V segment lost 3 bases, leaving 10 bases of the junction unmatched. Germline V lookup: CDR1 SGHTA, CDR2 FQGNSA. This CDR3 spans 17 amino acids. CDR3 sequence: CASSFPGQGATNTEAFF. The CDR3 bases are TGTGCCAGCAGCTTTCCGGGGCAGGGGGCGACGAACACTGAAGCTTTCTTT.

There are many counts of this clonotype. The chain recombines TRBV23-1 with TRBJ2-5; D is perhaps TRBD2 (7 bases). TRBV23-1 is designated an ORF whose function remains uncertain. Trimming shortened V by 0 bases and J by 3 bases, and 17 bases separated the two germline ends. CDR3 length: 17 residues. The CDR3 protein is CASSQSPAGAGKETQYF. As DNA, the CDR3 is TGCGCCAGCAGTCAATCGCCCGCGGGGGCCGGGAAAGAGACCCAGTACTTC.

A few counts support this clonotype. The J gene is TRBJ2-1, the V gene TRBV18; 9 bases line up with TRBD2. Germline assignment: CDR1 KGHSH and CDR2 LQKENI. The CDR3 covers 17 residues. V was clipped by 0 bases and J by 5 bases; unmatched bases: 8. This chain's CDR3 is CASSPPNLAGANNEQFF. DNA of the CDR3: TGTGCCAGCTCACCACCTAACTTAGCGGGGGCAAACAATGAGCAGTTCTTC.

This clonotype appeared a few times. The chain carries TRBV7-9 and TRBJ2-6, with D unclear. The CDR3 is 14 amino acids. Germline CDR1 SEHNR, CDR2 FQNEAQ (reference sequence). Between the trimmed V and J ends, which lost 1 base and 7 bases, there was a span of 8 bases. CDR3 loop: CASSLVGIANVLTF. CDR3 nucleotides: TGTGCCAGCAGCTTAGTCGGCATCGCCAACGTCCTGACTTTC.

The table lists this clonotype with a few counts. The chain uses TRBV5-1 and TRBJ2-7; 9 nucleotides agree with TRBD1. From germline, CDR1 is SGHRS and CDR2 YFSETQ. The J segment lost 3 bases and the V segment lost 7 bases, leaving 5 bases of the junction unmatched. CDR3 length: 13 residues. CDR3 residues: CASGRGQGYEQYF. The CDR3 DNA reads TGCGCCAGCGGCCGGGGACAGGGCTACGAGCAGTACTTC.

The chain is built from TRBV5-1 and TRBJ2-2, with TRBD1 matching 9 bases. Germline V lookup: CDR1 SGHRS, CDR2 YFSETQ. The CDR3 length is 16 residues. The V gene end was trimmed by 2 bases and the J gene end by 0 bases; junction bases not matched to a gene: 2. CDR3 sequence (DNA): TGCGCCAGCAGCTTCCGGGACAGGGCGAACACCGGGGAGCTGTTTTTT. This encodes CASSFRDRANTGELFF.

This clonotype has just a few counts. The chain is built from TRBV7-9 and TRBJ2-3; 9 positions agree with TRBD1. Germline CDR1 SEHNR, CDR2 FQNEAQ (reference sequence). The CDR3 loop spans 16 amino acids. The V gene end was trimmed by 6 bases and the J gene end by 5 bases; junction bases not matched to a gene: 12. The CDR3 loop is CASSWWGDRAEDTQYF. In DNA form, the CDR3 reads TGTGCCAGCAGTTGGTGGGGGGACAGGGCCGAAGATACGCAGTATTTT.

The chain recombines TRBV6-1 with TRBJ2-3; TRBD1 agrees at 9 bases. V trimming: 8 bases; J trimming: 2 bases; junction bases outside the gene matches: 5. Germline-derived CDR1 and CDR2 are MNHNS and SASEGT. There are 14 residues in the CDR3. CDR3 region: CASPGTGHTDTQYF. The CDR3 DNA reads as TGTGCCAGCCCGGGGACAGGGCACACAGATACGCAGTATTTT.

This clonotype has at least ten counts. The chain recombines TRBV5-1 with TRBJ2-1; weak D call: TRBD2 (7 bases). Germline lookup yields CDR1 SGHRS and CDR2 YFSETQ. The V and J ends lost 4 bases and 5 bases respectively, with 13 bases between them. The CDR3 contains 14 residues. In DNA form, the CDR3 reads TGCGCCAGCAGCATAGGGGGGGCCGACAATGAGCAGTTCTTC. As protein: CASSIGGADNEQFF.

This clonotype was picked up a small number of times. V gene TRBV6-5 combines with J gene TRBJ1-6; D uncertain. Between the trimmed V and J ends, which lost 0 bases and 0 bases, there was a span of 9 bases. Germline CDR1 MNHEY, CDR2 SVGAGI. This CDR3 comprises 17 residues. CDR3 DNA: TGTGCCAGCAGTTACTCGACCGCGAGCTCCTATAATTCACCCCTCCACTTT. Its translation: CASSYSTASSYNSPLHF.

CDR3 loop: CASRFEGLNTEAFF. In DNA, the CDR3 is TGTGCCAGCAGATTTGAGGGCCTGAACACTGAAGCTTTCTTT. V and J are TRBV2 and TRBJ1-1; D call uncertain. CDR3 length equals 14 residues. Germline lookup yields CDR1 SNHLY and CDR2 FYNNEI. The V end lost 6 bases, the J end lost 0 bases, and 11 bases lay between the germline ends. Complete variable domain (other parts from reference TRBV2 and TRBJ1-1): EPEVTQTPSHQVTQMGQEVILRCVPISNHLYFYWYRQILGQKVEFLVSFYNNEISEKSEIFDDQFSVERPDGSNFTLKIRSTKLEDSAMYFCASRFEGLNTEAFFGQGTRLTVV.

This clonotype was detected only a few times. This chain connects TRBV20-1 to TRBJ2-3; either TRBD1 or TRBD2 may fit D (5 bases each). The CDR3 contains 14 residues. CDR1 and CDR2 from the germline V gene are DFQATT and SNEGSKA (reference sequence). V dropped 6 bases and J dropped 1 base, with 14 bases sitting between them. CDR3 sequence reads: CSAPRGRRTDTQYF. DNA for the CDR3: TGCAGTGCCCCCCGGGGCAGACGCACAGATACGCAGTATTTT.

The chain is built from TRBV29-1 and TRBJ2-7, with 10 nucleotides matching TRBD1. With 7 bases clipped from V and 4 bases from J, the junction kept 10 bases outside the gene matches. The CDR3 sequence is 14 residues long. Germline values: CDR1 SQVTM, CDR2 ANQGSEA. Here the CDR3 reads CSATRGTGAYEQYF. CDR3 in DNA: TGCAGCGCTACCCGGGGGACAGGGGCGTACGAGCAGTACTTC.

The chain uses TRBV12-3 or TRBV12-4 and TRBJ1-5; maybe TRBD1 (5 bases). V lost 7 bases to trimming and J lost 9 bases, with 22 bases between them. The CDR3 contains 15 residues. Here the CDR3 reads CASTISGGVLRPQHF. CDR3 in DNA: TGTGCCAGCACAATATCTGGGGGGGTCTTGAGGCCCCAGCATTTT.

This clonotype was seen only a few times. This chain uses TRBV10-3 with TRBJ1-3, with unresolved D. V lost 6 bases and J 2 bases, leaving 8 bases between the germline ends. CDR1 is ENHRY and CDR2 is SYGVKD in the germline V gene. The CDR3 is 13 residues long. CDR3 loop: CAIRRPAGNTIYF. Written as DNA, the CDR3 is TGTGCCATCAGGCGGCCGGCTGGAAACACCATATATTTT.

In its sample, this clonotype was seen a few times. The chain employs TRBV4-3 and TRBJ1-1; 7 nucleotides align to TRBD1. J gave up 3 bases and V 2 bases, and 12 bases lay outside the gene matches. Germline assignment: CDR1 LGHNA and CDR2 YSLEER. This CDR3 contains 17 residues. The CDR3 here is CASSQSLMRGLDTEAFF. In nucleotides, the CDR3 is TGCGCCAGCAGCCAAAGTTTAATGAGGGGGCTCGACACTGAAGCTTTCTTT.

This clonotype appeared many times. This chain uses TRBV10-2 with TRBJ2-5; no clear D. V was clipped by 5 bases and J by 8 bases, with 9 bases between them. This CDR3 region has 11 residues. Germline V gives CDR1 WSHSY, CDR2 SAAADI. This CDR3 reads CASSFSATQYF. Here the CDR3 DNA reads TGCGCCAGCAGTTTTTCGGCCACCCAGTACTTC.

This clonotype was detected a few times. V is TRBV6-2 or TRBV6-3 and J is TRBJ2-5; D might be TRBD2 (6 bases). V was cut by 3 bases and J by 0 bases, with 11 bases left in between. Germline V lookup: CDR1 MNHEY, CDR2 SVGEGT. CDR3 length: 15 amino acids. CDR3 sequence (DNA): TGTGCCAGCAGTTATTGGGGGGAGTACCAAGAGACCCAGTACTTC. Translation gives CASSYWGEYQETQYF.

The chain uses TRBV14 and TRBJ2-5; a weak D match, TRBD2 (7 bases). V lost 1 base and J lost 4, with 13 bases in between. Germline values: CDR1 SGHDN, CDR2 FVKESK. This CDR3 is built from 15 residues. This CDR3 reads CASSQGGGGLETQYF. CDR3 bases: TGTGCCAGCAGCCAAGGAGGGGGGGGTTTAGAGACCCAGTACTTC.

The chain uses TRBV18 and TRBJ2-5; tentatively, D is TRBD1 or TRBD2 (5 bases each). The length of the CDR3 is 13 residues. The germline gives CDR1 KGHSH, CDR2 LQKENI. V lost 4 bases and J 2 bases, leaving 8 bases between the germline ends. The CDR3 region is CASSRDLQETQYF. The CDR3 bases are TGTGCCAGCTCACGGGACCTTCAAGAGACCCAGTACTTC.

The rearrangement joins TRBV7-2 to TRBJ2-3; weak D call: TRBD2 (5 bases). The CDR3 consists of 15 residues. V gave up 7 bases and J gave up 2 bases, with 16 bases separating them. Per germline, CDR1 SGHTA and CDR2 FQGNSA. CDR3 region: CASIKMAGFTDTQYF. The CDR3, as DNA: TGTGCCAGCATCAAAATGGCGGGTTTCACAGATACGCAGTATTTT.